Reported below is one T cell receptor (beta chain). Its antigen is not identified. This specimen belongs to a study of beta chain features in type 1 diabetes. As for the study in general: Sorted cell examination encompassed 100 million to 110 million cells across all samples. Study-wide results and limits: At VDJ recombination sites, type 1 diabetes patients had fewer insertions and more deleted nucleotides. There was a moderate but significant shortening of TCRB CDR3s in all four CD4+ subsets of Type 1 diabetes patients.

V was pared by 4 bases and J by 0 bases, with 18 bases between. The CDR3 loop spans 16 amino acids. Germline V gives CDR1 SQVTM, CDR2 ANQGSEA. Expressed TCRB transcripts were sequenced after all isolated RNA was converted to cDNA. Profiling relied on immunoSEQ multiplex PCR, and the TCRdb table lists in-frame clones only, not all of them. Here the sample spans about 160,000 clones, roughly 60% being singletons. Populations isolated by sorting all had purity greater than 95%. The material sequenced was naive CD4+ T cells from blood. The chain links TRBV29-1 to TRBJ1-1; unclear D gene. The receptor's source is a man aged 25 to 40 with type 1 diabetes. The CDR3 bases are TGCAGCGTTGTCGGTTTCCGGCGCACTCTGAACACTGAAGCTTTCTTT. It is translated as CSVVGFRRTLNTEAFF.